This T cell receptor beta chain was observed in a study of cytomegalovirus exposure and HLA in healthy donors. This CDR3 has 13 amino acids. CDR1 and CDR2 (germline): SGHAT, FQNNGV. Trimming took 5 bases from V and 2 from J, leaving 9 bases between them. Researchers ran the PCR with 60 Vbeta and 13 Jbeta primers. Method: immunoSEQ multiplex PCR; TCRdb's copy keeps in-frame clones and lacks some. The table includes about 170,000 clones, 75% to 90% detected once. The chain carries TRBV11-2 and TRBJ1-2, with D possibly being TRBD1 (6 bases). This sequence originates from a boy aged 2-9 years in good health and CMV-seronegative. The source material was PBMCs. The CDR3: CASSIQGNYGYTF. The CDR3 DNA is TGTGCCAGCAGCATTCAGGGGAACTATGGCTACACCTTC.